This T cell receptor (beta chain) was retrieved from a study of control samples from healthy donors and cancer patients. The assay was immunoSEQ multiplex PCR, and TCRdb's table has in-frame clones only and misses some. The repertoire has over 200,000 clones, roughly four fifths of them found once; the top ten carry 10% to 15%. Germline values: CDR1 SGHVS, CDR2 FQNEAQ. V was trimmed by 5 bases and J by 5 bases, leaving 13 bases between them. The CDR3 has 14 residues. Sequencing was performed on PBMCs. The TCR sequence derives from a woman aged 55-69 years with lung cancer. The rearrangement joins TRBV7-8 to TRBJ2-1; a weak D match, TRBD2 (6 bases). The CDR3 DNA reads TGTGCCAGCAGCACATGGGACTTCAACAATGAGCAGTTCTTC. The encoded protein is CASSTWDFNNEQFF.